This is a list of T cell receptor beta chains from one sample in a study of T cell changes during pregnancy in multiple sclerosis. Sequencing used immunoSEQ multiplex PCR; TCRdb keeps in-frame clones, though not all of them. This sample yields over 90,000 clones, of which roughly 92% are seen a single time; 0.75% to 0.95% belongs to the top ten. The specimen comprised peripheral blood, sampled after pregnancy. The receptors here all came from a female donor with multiple sclerosis, enrolled in a pregnancy study. Both conserved end residues are part of each CDR3. The order of the fields is J gene, V gene, D gene, clone size, CDR3 protein, CDR3 DNA. The D gene is left open where the match is weak. Part of the rows lack a size; the others show once, few, many or a class for expanded clones.

TRBJ1-2,TRBV6-5,-,-,CASRTYTARHYGYTF,TGTGCCAGCAGAACATATACCGCTCGCCACTATGGCTACACCTTC
TRBJ1-5,TRBV19,-,many,CASSISRGRGNQPQHF,TGTGCCAGTAGTATTTCCAGGGGCAGGGGCAATCAGCCCCAGCATTTT
TRBJ1-1,TRBV6-6,-,-,CASSGQTNTEAFF,TGTGCCAGCTCTGGGCAGACGAACACTGAAGCTTTCTTT
TRBJ2-7,TRBV28,TRBD2,-,CASSLAGGGEQYF,TGTGCCAGCAGTTTAGCGGGAGGGGGCGAGCAGTACTTC
TRBJ2-3,TRBV19,-,-,CASSPSNTDTQYF,TGTGCCAGTAGTCCATCTAACACAGATACGCAGTATTTT
TRBJ1-5,TRBV2,-,few,CASSEGEERGIQPQHF,TGTGCCAGCAGTGAAGGGGAGGAGAGAGGTATTCAACCCCAGCATTTT
TRBJ1-2,TRBV12-5,-,-,CASVIGGGGYGYTF,TGTGCTAGTGTCATAGGCGGGGGAGGCTATGGCTACACCTTC
TRBJ2-6,TRBV12-5,TRBD1,-,CASGRGQGAGNGANVLTF,TGTGCTAGTGGTCGAGGACAGGGGGCGGGGAATGGGGCCAACGTCCTGACTTTC
TRBJ2-3,TRBV10-3,-,-,CAISESTQGFTDTQYF,TGTGCCATCAGTGAGTCGACTCAGGGTTTCACAGATACGCAGTATTTT
TRBJ1-5,TRBV6-1,TRBD1,once,CATNTGDFQPQHF,TGTGCCACGAATACAGGGGATTTTCAGCCCCAGCATTTT
TRBJ1-3,TRBV7-9,-,-,CASGGTVGGNTIYF,TGTGCCAGCGGGGGGACGGTTGGTGGAAACACCATATATTTT
TRBJ2-1,TRBV9,-,-,CASSVAGTRTSNEQFF,TGTGCCAGCAGCGTGGCCGGGACTCGCACCTCCAATGAGCAGTTCTTC
TRBJ2-1,TRBV5-1,TRBD2,-,CASSPELAGVTNEQFF,TGCGCCAGCAGCCCGGAACTAGCGGGAGTTACCAATGAGCAGTTCTTC
TRBJ2-7,TRBV5-3,TRBD2,-,CAITPRGLAGGSAGEQYF,TGTGCCATTACACCTAGGGGACTAGCGGGGGGCTCTGCCGGGGAGCAGTACTTC
TRBJ2-7,TRBV29-1,-,-,CSVDGGPYEQYF,TGCAGCGTTGACGGGGGACCATACGAGCAGTACTTC
TRBJ2-7,TRBV6-5,-,-,CASSYSDSFLTYEQYF,TGTGCCAGCAGTTACTCGGACAGCTTTTTAACCTACGAGCAGTACTTC
TRBJ1-2,TRBV19,TRBD1,few,CASSIARGLFGYTF,TGTGCCAGTAGTATCGCCAGGGGGCTGTTTGGCTACACCTTC
TRBJ1-2,TRBV28,-,-,CASSSSNPGFYGYTF,TGTGCCAGCAGTTCCTCGAATCCGGGGTTCTATGGCTACACCTTC
TRBJ2-1,TRBV9,TRBD2,-,CASSPQRTSGYNEQFF,TGTGCCAGCAGCCCCCAGAGGACTAGCGGTTACAATGAGCAGTTCTTC
TRBJ2-7,TRBV2,-,-,CASVETLGGSEQYF,TGTGCCAGCGTTGAGACCCTGGGGGGTTCCGAGCAGTACTTC
TRBJ1-1,TRBV7-9,-,-,CASSFGVKNTEAFF,TGTGCCAGCAGCTTCGGGGTTAAGAACACTGAAGCTTTCTTT
TRBJ1-1,TRBV19,TRBD1,-,CASSHRDSKAFF,TGTGCCAGTAGCCACCGGGACAGCAAAGCTTTCTTT
TRBJ1-2,TRBV7-3,TRBD1,-,CASSLTGEGAAGYTF,TGTGCCAGCAGCTTAACGGGTGAGGGGGCGGCTGGCTACACCTTC
TRBJ2-3,TRBV4-1,TRBD2,-,CASSQERLAGERTDTQYF,TGCGCCAGCAGCCAGGAAAGACTAGCGGGAGAGAGAACAGATACGCAGTATTTT
TRBJ2-5,TRBV5-4,-,-,CASSRPQGETQYF,TGTGCCAGCAGCCGTCCCCAGGGAGAGACCCAGTACTTC
TRBJ2-7,TRBV7-6,TRBD2,-,CASSPIAGRAEQYF,TGTGCCAGCAGCCCGATAGCGGGACGTGCCGAGCAGTACTTC
TRBJ1-2,TRBV9,-,-,CASSVGPAGARSGYTF,TGTGCCAGCAGCGTCGGCCCCGCAGGGGCGCGTAGTGGCTACACCTTC
TRBJ2-1,TRBV18,-,-,CASSPGLYNEQFF,TGTGCCAGCTCACCAGGCCTCTACAATGAGCAGTTCTTC
TRBJ2-2,TRBV2,TRBD1,-,CASSDPGQGILSTGELFF,TGTGCCAGCAGTGACCCCGGACAGGGTATCTTGAGTACCGGGGAGCTGTTTTTT
TRBJ1-2,TRBV7-9,-,-,CASSLGTPPNYGYTF,TGTGCCAGCAGCCTCGGGACTCCGCCTAACTATGGCTACACCTTC
TRBJ1-5,TRBV30,-,-,CAWSRGSDQPQHF,TGTGCCTGGAGTCGGGGGTCGGATCAGCCCCAGCATTTT
TRBJ1-5,TRBV28,-,-,CASSRPDTASF,TGTGCCAGCAGTCGACCGGACACCGCGAGTTTT
TRBJ2-7,TRBV28,-,-,CASSSPGRGFSYEQYF,TGTGCCAGCAGTTCCCCTGGGAGGGGGTTCTCCTACGAGCAGTACTTC
TRBJ2-1,TRBV7-9,TRBD1,-,CASSSRDRPYNEQFF,TGTGCCAGCAGCTCCCGGGACAGACCCTACAATGAGCAGTTCTTC
TRBJ2-7,TRBV5-1,TRBD1,-,CASSLPGQGRYEQYF,TGCGCCAGCAGCTTACCGGGACAGGGGAGGTACGAGCAGTACTTC
TRBJ1-4,TRBV7-2,TRBD1,-,CASSLATGWNEKLFF,TGTGCCAGCAGCTTAGCGACAGGGTGGAATGAAAAACTGTTTTTT
TRBJ2-1,TRBV5-4,TRBD2,-,CASSRGTSGGSYNEQFF,TGTGCCAGCAGCCGCGGGACTAGCGGGGGGTCCTACAATGAGCAGTTCTTC
TRBJ2-7,TRBV7-3,-,-,CASSSSGLGEQYF,TGTGCCAGCAGCTCCAGCGGCCTAGGCGAGCAGTACTTC
TRBJ2-1,TRBV28,TRBD2,-,CASSSPGLAFNEQFF,TGTGCCAGCAGTTCTCCGGGACTAGCGTTCAATGAGCAGTTCTTC
TRBJ2-1,TRBV29-1,-,-,CSVEDLPGEQFF,TGCAGCGTTGAAGATCTGCCGGGTGAGCAGTTCTTC